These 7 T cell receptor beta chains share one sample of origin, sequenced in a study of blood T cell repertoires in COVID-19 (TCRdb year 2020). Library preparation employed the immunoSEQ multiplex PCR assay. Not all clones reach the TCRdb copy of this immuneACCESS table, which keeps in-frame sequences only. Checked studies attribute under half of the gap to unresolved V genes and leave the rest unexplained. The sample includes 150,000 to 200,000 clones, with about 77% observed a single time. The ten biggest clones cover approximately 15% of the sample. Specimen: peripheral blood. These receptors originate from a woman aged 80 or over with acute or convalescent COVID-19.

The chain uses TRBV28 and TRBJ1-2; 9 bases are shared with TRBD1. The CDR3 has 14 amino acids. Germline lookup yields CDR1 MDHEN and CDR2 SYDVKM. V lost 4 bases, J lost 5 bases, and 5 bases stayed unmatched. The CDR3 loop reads CASSSGQGVYGYTF. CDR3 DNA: TGTGCCAGCAGTTCGGGACAGGGAGTATATGGCTACACCTTC.

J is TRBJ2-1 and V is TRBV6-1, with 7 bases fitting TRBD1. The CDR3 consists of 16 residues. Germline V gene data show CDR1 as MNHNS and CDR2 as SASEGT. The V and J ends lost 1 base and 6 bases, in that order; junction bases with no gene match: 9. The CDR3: CASSEVAVRGLNEQFF. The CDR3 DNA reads TGTGCCAGCAGTGAAGTGGCGGTTAGGGGGCTCAATGAGCAGTTCTTC.

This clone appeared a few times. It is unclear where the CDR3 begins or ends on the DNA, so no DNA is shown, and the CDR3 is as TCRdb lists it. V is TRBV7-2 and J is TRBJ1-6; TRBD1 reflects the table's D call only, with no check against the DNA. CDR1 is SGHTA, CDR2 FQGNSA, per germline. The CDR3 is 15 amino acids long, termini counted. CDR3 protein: CASSFGPGGNSPLHF.

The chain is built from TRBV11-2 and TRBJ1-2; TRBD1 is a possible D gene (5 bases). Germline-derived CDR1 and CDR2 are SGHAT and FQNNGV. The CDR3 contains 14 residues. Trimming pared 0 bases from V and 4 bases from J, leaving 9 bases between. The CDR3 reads CASSLEVDTYGYTF. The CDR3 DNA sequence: TGTGCCAGCAGCTTAGAGGTGGACACCTATGGCTACACCTTC. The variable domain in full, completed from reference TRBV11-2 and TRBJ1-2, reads EAGVAQSPRYKIIEKRQSVAFWCNPISGHATLYWYQQILGQGPKLLIQFQNNGVVDDSQLPKDRFSAERLKGVDSTLKIQPAKLEDSAVYLCASSLEVDTYGYTFGSGTRLTVV.

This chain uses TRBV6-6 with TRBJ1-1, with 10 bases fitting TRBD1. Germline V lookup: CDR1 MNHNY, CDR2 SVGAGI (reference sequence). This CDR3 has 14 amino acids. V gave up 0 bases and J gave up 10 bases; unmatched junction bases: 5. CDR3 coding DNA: TGTGCCAGCAGTTACTCGGGGACAGGGGATTCAGCTTTCTTT. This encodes CASSYSGTGDSAFF.

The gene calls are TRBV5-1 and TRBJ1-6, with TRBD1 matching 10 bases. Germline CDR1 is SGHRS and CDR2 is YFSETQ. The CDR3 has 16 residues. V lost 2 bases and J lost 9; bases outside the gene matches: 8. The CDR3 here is CASSLAGTGVGSPLHF. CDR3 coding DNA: TGCGCCAGCAGCTTAGCCGGGACAGGGGTCGGTTCACCCCTCCACTTT.

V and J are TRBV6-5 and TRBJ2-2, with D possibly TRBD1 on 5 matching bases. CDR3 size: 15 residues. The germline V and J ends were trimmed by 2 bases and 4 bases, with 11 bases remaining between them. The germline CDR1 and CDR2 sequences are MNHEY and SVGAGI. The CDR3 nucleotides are TGTGCCAGCAGTTACCCAGGGCATCTCACCGGGGAGCTGTTTTTT. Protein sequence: CASSYPGHLTGELFF.